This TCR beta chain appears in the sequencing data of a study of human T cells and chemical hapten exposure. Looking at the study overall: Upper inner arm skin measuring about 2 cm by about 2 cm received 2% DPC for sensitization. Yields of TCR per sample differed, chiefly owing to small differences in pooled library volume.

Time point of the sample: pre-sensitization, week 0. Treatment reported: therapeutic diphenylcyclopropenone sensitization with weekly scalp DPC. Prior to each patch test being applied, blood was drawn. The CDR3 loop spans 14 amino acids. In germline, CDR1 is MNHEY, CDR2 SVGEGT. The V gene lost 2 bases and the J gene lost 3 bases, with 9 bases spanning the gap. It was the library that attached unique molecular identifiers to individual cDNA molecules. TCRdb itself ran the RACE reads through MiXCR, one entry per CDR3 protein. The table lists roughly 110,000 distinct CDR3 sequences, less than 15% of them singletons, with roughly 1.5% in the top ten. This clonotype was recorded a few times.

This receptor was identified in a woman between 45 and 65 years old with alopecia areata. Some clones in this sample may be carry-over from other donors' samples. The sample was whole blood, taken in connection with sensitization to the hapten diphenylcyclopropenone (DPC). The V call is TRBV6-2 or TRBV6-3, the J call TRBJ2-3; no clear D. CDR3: CASSYLISTDTQYF. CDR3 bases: TGTGCCAGCAGTTACCTGATTTCGACAGATACGCAGTATTTT.